This T cell receptor beta chain is drawn from a study of glioma-infiltrating T cells. Study-level results: Non-neoplastic patients had below-expected tissue-blood divergence, while all gliomas exceeded expectation.

The iRepertoire nested amplicon-rescue multiplex PCR amplified TCR alpha and beta CDR3s from RNA. Input was roughly 100-450 ng of tissue mRNA or PBMC total RNA. TCRdb re-derived calls from the multiplex PCR reads in MiXCR, one entry per CDR3 protein. The table includes 15,000 to 20,000 distinct CDR3 sequences, roughly 50% detected once. Details on this clonotype: Its antigen is undetermined.

This CDR3 contains 12 residues. Germline values: CDR1 MGHDK, CDR2 SYGVNS. Trimming took off 3 bases at V and 5 bases at J, with 7 bases between the two ends. The chain joins TRBV25-1 to TRBJ1-2; D unclear. The receptor was isolated from a human donor with low-grade glioma or glioblastoma, undergoing nonglioma brain surgery, or in good health (not recorded which). The specimen was glioma tissue, nonneoplastic brain tissue, or PBMCs (not recorded which). The CDR3 DNA follows: TGTGCCAGCAGTGAGGGAACTTATGGCTACACCTTC. This encodes CASSEGTYGYTF.